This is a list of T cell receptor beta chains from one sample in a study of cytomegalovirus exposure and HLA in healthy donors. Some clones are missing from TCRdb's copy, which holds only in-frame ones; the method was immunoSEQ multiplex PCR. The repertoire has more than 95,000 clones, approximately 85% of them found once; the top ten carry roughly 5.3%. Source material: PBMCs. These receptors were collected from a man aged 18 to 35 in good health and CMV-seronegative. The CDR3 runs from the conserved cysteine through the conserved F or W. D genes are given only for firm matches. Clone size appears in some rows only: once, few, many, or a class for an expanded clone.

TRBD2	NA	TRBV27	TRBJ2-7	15	TGTGCCAGCAGTCCAGGGACTAGCGGGAGGGGTGAGCAGTACTTC	CASSPGTSGRGEQYF
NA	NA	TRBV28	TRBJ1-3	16	TGTGCCAGCAGTTTTACGGGGGGCCAGGGGGGAAACACCATATATTTT	CASSFTGGQGGNTIYF
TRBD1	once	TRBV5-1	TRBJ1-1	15	TGCGCCAGCAGCCCGGGACAGGGACCGAACACTGAAGCTTTCTTT	CASSPGQGPNTEAFF
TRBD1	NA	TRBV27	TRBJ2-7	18	TGTGCCAGCAGTTTATCGCCCCTGGGACAGGGGGTAATCTACGAGCAGTACTTC	CASSLSPLGQGVIYEQYF
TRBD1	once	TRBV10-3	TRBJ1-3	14	TGTGCCATCAGTACGACAGGGAGTGGAAACACCATATATTTT	CAISTTGSGNTIYF
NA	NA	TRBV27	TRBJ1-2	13	TGTGCCAGCAGGGGAGGGGCAAACTATGGCTACACCTTC	CASRGGANYGYTF
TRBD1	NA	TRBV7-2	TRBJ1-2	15	TGTGCCAGCAGCCCCACTAGGGACAGTCTCTATGGCTACACCTTC	CASSPTRDSLYGYTF
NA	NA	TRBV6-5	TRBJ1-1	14	TGTGCCAGCATTTCTGGGACACAAGGCACTGAAGCTTTCTTT	CASISGTQGTEAFF
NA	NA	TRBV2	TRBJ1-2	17	TGTGCCAGCAGTGTCGCGGGGCCGTTGGACTCTAACTATGGCTACACCTTC	CASSVAGPLDSNYGYTF
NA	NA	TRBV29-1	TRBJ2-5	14	TGCAGCGTTGAAACAGGCACTAGCTGGGAGACCCAGTACTTC	CSVETGTSWETQYF
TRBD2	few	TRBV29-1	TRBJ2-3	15	TGCAGCGCACTTGGGACTAGCGGAAGCACAGATACGCAGTATTTT	CSALGTSGSTDTQYF
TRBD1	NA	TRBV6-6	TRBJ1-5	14	TGTGCCAGCAGCGACAGGGGAGGGAATCAGCCCCAGCATTTT	CASSDRGGNQPQHF
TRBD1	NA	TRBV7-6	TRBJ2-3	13	TGTGCCAGCAGCCCGTCGATGGGACAGGGTGCGCATTTT	CASSPSMGQGAHF
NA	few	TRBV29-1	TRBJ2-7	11	TGCAGCGTTCGACTGTTGGGCGAGCAGTACTTC	CSVRLLGEQYF
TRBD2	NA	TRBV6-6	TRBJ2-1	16	TGTGCCAGCAGTCGAGGTTGGACTAGCGGGGATAATGAGCAGTTCTTC	CASSRGWTSGDNEQFF
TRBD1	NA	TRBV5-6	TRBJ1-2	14	TGTGCCAGCAGCCCTCGGGACAGGGGGTATGGCTACACCTTC	CASSPRDRGYGYTF
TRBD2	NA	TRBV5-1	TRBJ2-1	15	TGCGCCAGCAGCATTAGCGGGGGGGCCGAAAATGAGCAGTTCTTC	CASSISGGAENEQFF
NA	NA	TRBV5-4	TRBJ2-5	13	TGTGCCAGCAGATTGGACAGCCAAGAGACCCAGTACTTC	CASRLDSQETQYF
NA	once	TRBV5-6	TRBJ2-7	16	TGTGCCAGCAGCCCGGGGGGCGGGGGCGCCTCCTACGAGCAGTACTTC	CASSPGGGGASYEQYF
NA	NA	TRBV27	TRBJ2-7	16	TGTGCCAGCAGTTTAGGTGGGGGGGGCCTCTCCTACGAGCAGTACTTC	CASSLGGGGLSYEQYF
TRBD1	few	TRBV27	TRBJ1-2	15	TGTGCCAGCAGTCCTCCGGGACAGGGGTTTTCGGGCTACACCTTC	CASSPPGQGFSGYTF
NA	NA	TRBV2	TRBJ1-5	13	TGTGCCAGCAGTCGGGAGTCCGGGCAGCCCCAGCATTTT	CASSRESGQPQHF
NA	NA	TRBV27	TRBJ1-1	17	TGTGCCAGCAGTATCAAAGGGGTGCTCGTAATGAACACTGAAGCTTTCTTT	CASSIKGVLVMNTEAFF
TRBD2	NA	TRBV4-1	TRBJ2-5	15	TGCGCCAGCAGCCAAGGAGTCGCGGGGGGAGAGACCCAGTACTTC	CASSQGVAGGETQYF
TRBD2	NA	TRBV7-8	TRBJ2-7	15	TGTGCCAGCAGCCCCCGGCGACTAGCCGGATACGAGCAGTACTTC	CASSPRRLAGYEQYF
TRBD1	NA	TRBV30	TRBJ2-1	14	TGTGCCTGGGCCGGGACAGGGGCGGTCAATGAGCAGTTCTTC	CAWAGTGAVNEQFF
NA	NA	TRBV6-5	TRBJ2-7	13	TGTGCCAGCAGCCGGGGACTGTACTACGAGCAGTACTTC	CASSRGLYYEQYF
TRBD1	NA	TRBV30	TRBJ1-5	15	TGTGCCTGGAGTGTACCCGGGACAGCCGATCAGCCCCAGCATTTT	CAWSVPGTADQPQHF
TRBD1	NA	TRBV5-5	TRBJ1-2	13	TGTGCCAGCAGCCTCGGGACAGGCTATGGCTACACCTTC	CASSLGTGYGYTF
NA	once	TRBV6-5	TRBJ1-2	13	TGTGCCAGCAGCCCCGGACAGTTAGCTGGCTACACCTTC	CASSPGQLAGYTF
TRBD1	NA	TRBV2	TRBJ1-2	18	TGTGCCAGCAGTCCTCACCGGGACAGCGGCGGAAGGGAGTATGGCTACACCTTC	CASSPHRDSGGREYGYTF
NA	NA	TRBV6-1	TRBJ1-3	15	TGTGCCAGCAGTGAAGCAGGAGAAGCTGGAAACACCATATATTTT	CASSEAGEAGNTIYF
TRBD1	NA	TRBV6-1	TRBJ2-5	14	TGTGCCAGCAGTATGACAGGGGGCCAAGAGACCCAGTACTTC	CASSMTGGQETQYF
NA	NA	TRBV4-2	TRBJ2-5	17	TGTGCCAGCAGCCAAGTTCTCCTAGCCGGGTACCAAGAGACCCAGTACTTC	CASSQVLLAGYQETQYF
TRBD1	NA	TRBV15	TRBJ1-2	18	TGTGCCACCAGCACTCCCCAGGACAGGGGGCTCCTTAACTATGGCTACACCTTC	CATSTPQDRGLLNYGYTF
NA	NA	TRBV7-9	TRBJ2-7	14	TGTGCCAGCAGCGTAGAGGGGGATCCCTACGAGCAGTACTTC	CASSVEGDPYEQYF
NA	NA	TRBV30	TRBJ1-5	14	TGTGCCTGGAGTGTACCCGGGAGCAATCAGCCCCAGCATTTT	CAWSVPGSNQPQHF
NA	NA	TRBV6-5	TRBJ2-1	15	TGTGCCAGCAGTTCAGACATCCTATCCTACAATGAGCAGTTCTTC	CASSSDILSYNEQFF
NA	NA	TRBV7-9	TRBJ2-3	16	TGTGCCAGCAGCCTTCCTGCAGGGGACAACACAGATACGCAGTATTTT	CASSLPAGDNTDTQYF
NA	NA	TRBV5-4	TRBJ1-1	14	TGTGCCAGCAGCAGCAGGGCCCCAGCGACTGAAGCTTTCTTT	CASSSRAPATEAFF
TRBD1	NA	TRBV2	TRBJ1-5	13	TGTGCCAGCAGCATGTTGGGACAGGGGCCCCAGCATTTT	CASSMLGQGPQHF
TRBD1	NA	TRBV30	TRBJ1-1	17	TGTGCCTGGAGCCGACAGGGGGCGGCGTTCATGAACACTGAAGCTTTCTTT	CAWSRQGAAFMNTEAFF
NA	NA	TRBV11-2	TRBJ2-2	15	TGTGCCAGCAGCTCGAACACAGGGTTTACCGGGGAGCTGTTTTTT	CASSSNTGFTGELFF
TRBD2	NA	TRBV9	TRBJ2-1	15	TGTGCCAGCAGCGTGACTAGCGGGAGTGGGAATGAGCAGTTCTTC	CASSVTSGSGNEQFF
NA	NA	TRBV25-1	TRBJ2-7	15	TGTGCCAGCAGTGAAAGGTCAGGGGAGATCTACGAGCAGTACTTC	CASSERSGEIYEQYF
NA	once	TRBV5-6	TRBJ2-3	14	TGTGCCAGCAGCGCGGAGTTAAGCACAGATACGCAGTATTTT	CASSAELSTDTQYF
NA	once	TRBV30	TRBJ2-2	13	TGTGCCTGGAGTGTACGCAGGACCGGGGAGCTGTTTTTT	CAWSVRRTGELFF
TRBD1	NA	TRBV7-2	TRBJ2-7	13	TGTGCCAGCAGCTTGGGCAGGGGGCCCGAGCAGTACTTC	CASSLGRGPEQYF
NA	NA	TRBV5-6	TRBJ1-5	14	TGTGCCAGCAGCTTGGCGGGGTCCACTCAGCCCCAGCATTTT	CASSLAGSTQPQHF
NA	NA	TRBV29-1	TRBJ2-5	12	TGCAGCGTTGAAGGGCGGGCCCAGGCCCAGTACTTC	CSVEGRAQAQYF
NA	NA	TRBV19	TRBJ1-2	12	TGTGCCAGTAGTAGCAGGGGAAATGGCTACACCTTC	CASSSRGNGYTF
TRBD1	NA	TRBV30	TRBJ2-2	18	TGTGCCTGGAGTGTACTTGTTCAAGGGGGCCTGGGCACCGGGGAGCTGTTTTTT	CAWSVLVQGGLGTGELFF
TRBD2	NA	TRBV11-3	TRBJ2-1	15	TGTGCCAGCAGCCGAGGGACTAGCCAATACAATGAGCAGTTCTTC	CASSRGTSQYNEQFF
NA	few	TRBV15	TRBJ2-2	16	TGTGCCACCCGCACCCCCCCAGGGGTGGGGACCGGGGAGCTGTTTTTT	CATRTPPGVGTGELFF
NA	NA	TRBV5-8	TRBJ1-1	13	TGTGCCAGCAGCCGCTGGGGGGGGACTGAAGCTTTCTTT	CASSRWGGTEAFF
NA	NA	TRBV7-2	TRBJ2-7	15	TGTGCCAGCAGCTTAGCTGGTGGGCCCTCCTACGAGCAGTACTTC	CASSLAGGPSYEQYF
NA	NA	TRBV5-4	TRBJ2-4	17	TGTGCCAGCAGCTTTGCCCACAAACCGGGAAACCAAAACATTCAGTACTTC	CASSFAHKPGNQNIQYF
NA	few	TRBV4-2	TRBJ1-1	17	TGTGCCAGCAGCCAAAAGGGGGGAGCGGGGGTGAACACTGAAGCTTTCTTT	CASSQKGGAGVNTEAFF
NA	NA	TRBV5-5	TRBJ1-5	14	TGTGCCAGCAGCTCCCAGGGTAGTATTCAGCCCCAGCATTTT	CASSSQGSIQPQHF